This T cell receptor (beta chain) came from a study of spatial heterogeneity in lung cancer. About the research overall: The average appearance count of each unique TCR and UMI combination in raw reads was more than nine.

One entry per CDR3 protein, called by TCRdb with MiXCR from the 5' RACE reads. In the table there are approximately 2,000 distinct CDR3 sequences, approximately 11% of which are singletons. Study results and caveats: Expanded TCRs classified as ubiquitous or regional were counted, and these counts tracked ubiquitous and regional nonsynonymous mutations, respectively. Expanded alpha and beta TCR counts within tumors tracked tumor mutation counts.

This clonotype was seen many times. Its antigen is unknown. Germline values: CDR1 SEHNR, CDR2 FQNEAQ (reference sequence). This CDR3 is built from 13 residues. The ends were cut back, 1 base at V and 8 bases at J, with 11 bases in the middle. The time point was: sample taken at primary tumor resection. A total of around 76 untreated early-stage non-small cell lung cancer patients served as donors. The authors sequenced whole RNA from tumor, nontumor lung or frozen PBMC without sorting. The chain couples TRBV7-9 to TRBJ1-2; possible D gene TRBD1, 6 bases. This material consisted of lung tumor tissue, taken at surgery. This receptor was taken from a female donor with early-stage non-small cell lung cancer. CDR3 residues: CASSLDPRGGYTF. For the CDR3, the DNA is TGTGCCAGCAGCTTAGATCCCAGGGGCGGCTACACCTTC. Based on the CDR3 plus reference TRBV7-9 and TRBJ1-2, the full variable domain is DTGVSQNPRHKITKRGQNVTFRCDPISEHNRLYWYRQTLGQGPEFLTYFQNEAQLEKSRLLSDRFSAERPKGSFSTLEIQRTEQGDSAMYLCASSLDPRGGYTFGSGTRLTVV.